A selection of T cell receptor beta chains follows, all from one sample in a study of T cell repertoires in cytomegalovirus infection. These receptors have no identified antigens. TCRdb reanalysed the reads using MiXCR and keeps one entry per CDR3 protein. In the table there are 80,000 to 90,000 distinct CDR3 sequences, roughly 44% of which are singletons. This sample comprised CD8+ T cells from cultured PBMCs, obtained from culture after CMV antigen stimulation. These receptors were taken from a human donor in good health (CMV status not recorded). Some clones in this sample may be carry-over from other donors' samples. Both conserved end residues are part of each CDR3. A D gene is named only where the DNA matches it firmly. Clone size is stated in some rows and not others, as once, few, many or a class when expanded.

>TRBJ2-7|13|TRBV12-3/TRBV12-4|-|-
CASSGKGWIEQYF
TGTGCCAGCAGTGGTAAGGGGTGGATCGAGCAGTACTTC
>TRBJ2-3|15|TRBV7-8|few|TRBD2
CASSSWTSGTDTQYF
TGTGCCAGCAGCTCCTGGACTAGCGGCACAGATACGCAGTATTTT
>TRBJ2-5|13|TRBV7-7|few|TRBD1
CASSLDRAETQYF
TGTGCTAGCAGCTTAGACAGGGCGGAGACCCAGTACTTC
>TRBJ1-3|15|TRBV4-1|-|-
CASSQGDSSGNTIYF
TGTGCCAGCAGCCAAGGAGATAGCTCTGGAAACACCATATATTTT
>TRBJ2-1|12|TRBV7-9|few|-
CASRVTSDEQFF
TGTGCCAGCAGGGTAACAAGCGATGAGCAGTTCTTC
>TRBJ2-1|14|TRBV24-1|-|TRBD2
CATSVAGDYNEQFF
TGTGCCACCAGTGTGGCGGGAGACTACAATGAGCAGTTCTTC
>TRBJ2-5|11|TRBV27|once|-
CASSLGNTQYF
TGTGCCAGCAGTTTAGGAAATACCCAGTACTTC
>TRBJ2-7|13|TRBV20-1|-|TRBD1
CSAGGQGSYEQYF
TGCAGTGCTGGGGGACAGGGCTCCTACGAGCAGTACTTC
>TRBJ1-5|13|TRBV12-3/TRBV12-4|few|TRBD1
CASGTGPQQPQHF
TGTGCCAGCGGGACAGGTCCTCAACAGCCCCAGCATTTT
>TRBJ2-5|14|TRBV12-5|-|TRBD1
CASGRTGSRETQYF
TGTGCTAGTGGTCGGACAGGGAGTCGAGAGACCCAGTACTTC
>TRBJ1-2|14|TRBV12-5|few|-
CASARMESNYGYTF
TGTGCTAGTGCTAGGATGGAGTCTAACTATGGCTACACCTTC
>TRBJ2-7|14|TRBV5-4|once|-
CASSLGLSSYEQYF
TGTGCCAGCAGCTTGGGACTCAGCTCCTACGAGCAGTACTTC
>TRBJ1-1|14|TRBV19|-|-
CASSTSSVNTEAFF
TGTGCCAGTAGTACCTCTTCCGTAAACACTGAAGCTTTCTTT
>TRBJ2-2|14|TRBV7-6|many|TRBD2
CASSWDYSTGELFF
TGTGCCAGCAGCTGGGACTATTCCACCGGGGAGCTGTTTTTT
>TRBJ2-7|12|TRBV6-1|-|-
CASSSGSSEQYF
TGTGCCAGCAGTTCAGGATCCTCGGAGCAGTACTTC
>TRBJ2-7|12|TRBV5-1|-|TRBD1
CASTWDSGEQYF
TGCGCCAGCACCTGGGACAGCGGCGAGCAGTACTTC
>TRBJ2-7|14|TRBV12-3/TRBV12-4|-|-
CASSLNRVAYEQYF
TGTGCCAGCAGTTTGAACAGGGTAGCCTACGAGCAGTACTTC
>TRBJ2-2|12|TRBV11-2|few|-
CASGKNTGELFF
TGTGCCAGCGGGAAGAACACCGGGGAGCTGTTTTTT
>TRBJ2-7|15|TRBV7-8|-|TRBD2
CASSPPPSGIYEQYF
TGTGCCAGCAGCCCTCCACCCAGCGGGATCTACGAGCAGTACTTC
>TRBJ2-1|16|TRBV7-8|-|-
CASSLEGQGLYNEQFF
TGTGCCAGCAGCTTAGAGGGTCAGGGTCTCTACAATGAGCAGTTCTTC
>TRBJ2-1|14|TRBV7-1|-|TRBD2
CASSSAGGADEQFF
TGTGCCAGCAGCTCCGCCGGGGGGGCAGATGAGCAGTTCTTC
>TRBJ2-1|14|TRBV30|-|-
CAWSVRVDPVQQFF
TGTGCCTGGAGTGTACGGGTTGACCCTGTTCAACAGTTCTTC
>TRBJ2-1|14|TRBV5-1|-|-
CASSLKGTYNEQFF
TGCGCCAGCAGCTTGAAAGGAACCTACAATGAGCAGTTCTTC
>TRBJ2-1|16|TRBV15|once|TRBD2
CATSTERGEGVNEQFF
TGTGCCACCTCCACCGAACGGGGGGAAGGTGTCAATGAGCAGTTCTTC
>TRBJ2-1|16|TRBV12-3/TRBV12-4|-|-
CASSSSGTQRYNEQFF
TGTGCCAGCAGTTCGTCCGGGACTCAACGCTACAATGAGCAGTTCTTC
>TRBJ1-1|13|TRBV5-1|-|-
CASAFDAGTEAFF
TGCGCCAGCGCGTTTGACGCGGGCACTGAAGCTTTCTTT
>TRBJ2-7|13|TRBV28|-|-
CASSFDGDYEQYF
TGTGCCAGCAGTTTCGATGGGGACTACGAGCAGTACTTC
>TRBJ2-3|15|TRBV12-3/TRBV12-4|few|TRBD2
CASSLASGRTDTQYF
TGTGCCAGCAGTTTGGCTAGCGGGCGCACAGATACGCAGTATTTT
>TRBJ2-1|13|TRBV7-3|-|TRBD2
CASNAGGRNEQFF
TGTGCCAGCAACGCGGGGGGGAGGAATGAGCAGTTCTTC
>TRBJ1-1|14|TRBV7-2|few|TRBD1
CASSNNRGRTEAFF
TGTGCCAGCAGCAATAACAGGGGGAGGACTGAAGCTTTCTTT
>TRBJ2-7|16|TRBV9|once|TRBD1
CASSAGTGKASYEQYF
TGTGCCAGCAGCGCCGGGACAGGGAAGGCCTCCTACGAGCAGTACTTC
>TRBJ2-2|15|TRBV11-3|-|TRBD1
CASSLDRENTGELFF
TGTGCCAGCAGCCTCGACAGGGAGAACACCGGGGAGCTGTTTTTT
>TRBJ2-3|13|TRBV12-3/TRBV12-4|-|-
CASSSDSSDTQYF
TGTGCCAGCAGTTCGGACTCCTCAGATACGCAGTATTTT
>TRBJ1-1|12|TRBV7-6|many|-
CASRGVNTEAFF
TGTGCCAGCAGGGGAGTGAACACTGAAGCTTTCTTT
>TRBJ2-2|13|TRBV12-3/TRBV12-4|-|-
CASSYPDTGELFF
TGTGCCAGCAGTTACCCCGACACCGGGGAGCTGTTTTTT
>TRBJ1-1|16|TRBV6-2/TRBV6-3|-|-
CASSRTARIGYTEAFF
TGTGCCAGCAGTCGGACAGCCCGGATTGGTTACACTGAAGCTTTCTTT
>TRBJ2-1|11|TRBV29-1|-|-
CSVGGRNEQFF
TGCAGCGTTGGGGGGCGGAATGAGCAGTTCTTC
>TRBJ1-5|17|TRBV27|-|TRBD1
CASNPMPGQGWTQPQHF
TGTGCCAGCAATCCCATGCCGGGACAGGGGTGGACTCAGCCCCAGCATTTT
>TRBJ2-1|14|TRBV11-2|once|-
CASSSPGGGDEQFF
TGTGCCAGCAGCTCCCCGGGGGGCGGGGATGAGCAGTTCTTC
>TRBJ2-5|13|TRBV27|-|-
CASSLGIQETQYF
TGTGCCAGCAGTTTGGGAATACAAGAGACCCAGTACTTC
>TRBJ1-1|14|TRBV12-3/TRBV12-4|few|TRBD1
CASSLRQGATEAFF
TGTGCCAGCAGTTTACGACAGGGGGCAACTGAAGCTTTCTTT
>TRBJ1-5|13|TRBV4-2|-|-
CASSQLVDQPQHF
TGTGCCAGCAGCCAATTGGTGGATCAGCCCCAGCATTTT
>TRBJ2-3|18|TRBV2|-|TRBD2
CASNMGLAVVTSTDTQYF
TGTGCCAGCAACATGGGACTAGCGGTAGTGACTAGCACAGATACGCAGTATTTT
>TRBJ1-5|16|TRBV11-2|-|TRBD1
CASSLDGGTGYQPQHF
TGTGCCAGCAGCTTAGATGGGGGGACAGGGTATCAGCCCCAGCATTTT
>TRBJ1-1|13|TRBV12-5|-|-
CASGLEGGPEAFF
TGTGCTAGTGGTTTGGAGGGGGGACCTGAAGCTTTCTTT
>TRBJ2-2|14|TRBV27|-|-
CASEEVADTGELFF
TGTGCCAGCGAGGAGGTGGCAGATACCGGGGAGCTGTTTTTT
>TRBJ1-4|12|TRBV7-9|-|-
CASSVQGRELFF
TGTGCCAGCAGCGTTCAGGGGAGAGAACTGTTTTTT
>TRBJ2-2|18|TRBV20-1|-|TRBD2
CSARISGRKEQNTGELFF
TGCAGTGCTAGGATCAGCGGGAGAAAGGAACAGAACACCGGGGAGCTGTTTTTT
>TRBJ2-7|14|TRBV20-1|-|-
CSARDQGLGYEQYF
TGCAGTGCTAGAGACCAGGGGCTCGGGTACGAGCAGTACTTC
>TRBJ1-2|13|TRBV7-9|-|-
CASRRGRDYGYTF
TGTGCCAGCAGAAGGGGTAGGGACTATGGCTACACCTTC
>TRBJ2-4|15|TRBV11-2|few|TRBD1
CASSSGQGRENIQYF
TGTGCCAGCAGCTCAGGACAGGGAAGAGAAAACATTCAGTACTTC
>TRBJ2-1|16|TRBV19|few|TRBD1
CASIPTPGQGDNEQFF
TGTGCCAGTATCCCAACTCCGGGACAGGGAGACAATGAGCAGTTCTTC
>TRBJ2-5|13|TRBV6-1|-|-
CASSESEKETQYF
TGTGCCAGCAGTGAATCCGAGAAAGAGACCCAGTACTTC
>TRBJ2-5|13|TRBV11-2|-|-
CASRENLEETQYF
TGTGCCAGCAGGGAGAACTTGGAGGAGACCCAGTACTTC
>TRBJ2-7|17|TRBV4-2|-|TRBD2
CASSQDREEAGAYEQYF
TGTGCCAGCAGCCAAGACCGAGAAGAAGCGGGAGCCTACGAGCAGTACTTC